A selection of T cell receptor beta chains follows, all from one sample in a study of cytomegalovirus exposure and HLA in healthy donors. Measured with immunoSEQ multiplex PCR; TCRdb has only the in-frame clones, and not every one. Among some 180,000 clones, 73% were seen once, and the ten largest hold around 5%. The specimen sequenced was PBMCs. The receptors come from a woman between 18 and 30 years old in good health and CMV-seropositive. The CDR3 runs from the conserved cysteine through the conserved F or W. The D gene is left open where the match is weak. The listing skips clone size in some rows; elsewhere it reads once, few, many or a size class.

d_gene,abundance,v_gene,j_gene,CDR3aa,CDR3nt
TRBD1,-,TRBV7-6,TRBJ2-5,CASSSGQGWRTQETQYF,TGTGCCAGCAGCTCAGGACAGGGATGGCGGACTCAAGAGACCCAGTACTTC
TRBD1,-,TRBV7-9,TRBJ1-2,CASSLASTGPNYGYTF,TGTGCCAGCAGCTTAGCCTCGACAGGGCCTAACTATGGCTACACCTTC
-,-,TRBV13,TRBJ2-2,CASILGGGGTGELFF,TGTGCCAGCATCCTCGGGGGAGGAGGCACCGGGGAGCTGTTTTTT
-,-,TRBV7-9,TRBJ1-2,CASSFGRGIDGYTF,TGTGCCAGCAGCTTCGGCAGGGGTATCGATGGCTACACCTTC
TRBD2,-,TRBV9,TRBJ2-3,CASSVSSGGLSDTQYF,TGTGCCAGCAGCGTTTCTAGCGGGGGTTTGTCAGATACGCAGTATTTT
TRBD2,few,TRBV11-2,TRBJ2-3,CASRTSGAQYF,TGTGCCAGCAGAACTAGCGGGGCGCAGTATTTT
TRBD1,-,TRBV28,TRBJ1-2,CAGSFPRTGSSYGYTF,TGTGCCGGCAGTTTCCCACGGACAGGTTCCTCCTATGGCTACACCTTC
-,-,TRBV28,TRBJ2-7,CAIRSSYSGEQYF,TGTGCCATCAGATCATCTTACAGTGGCGAGCAGTACTTC
TRBD1,-,TRBV5-4,TRBJ2-1,CASSSTGGLGNEQFF,TGTGCCAGCAGCTCCACAGGGGGCTTGGGGAATGAGCAGTTCTTC
TRBD1,few,TRBV19,TRBJ2-1,CASRSLGQGENNEQFF,TGTGCCAGTAGAAGCCTGGGACAGGGGGAGAACAATGAGCAGTTCTTC
-,-,TRBV6-5,TRBJ2-6,CASSSSSSGANVLTF,TGTGCCAGCAGCTCATCCAGTTCCGGGGCCAACGTCCTGACTTTC
-,few,TRBV30,TRBJ1-5,CAWSASGASNQPQHF,TGTGCCTGGAGTGCGTCGGGAGCAAGCAATCAGCCCCAGCATTTT
TRBD1,-,TRBV5-4,TRBJ2-7,CASSLGQGDNEQYF,TGTGCCAGCAGCTTAGGACAGGGCGACAACGAGCAGTACTTC
TRBD2,-,TRBV27,TRBJ2-7,CASSQLAAGLREQYF,TGTGCCAGCAGTCAACTAGCGGCGGGCTTGAGGGAGCAGTACTTC
TRBD2,-,TRBV5-6,TRBJ2-1,CASSDTGLAGNNEQFF,TGTGCCAGCAGCGATACCGGACTAGCGGGGAACAATGAGCAGTTCTTC
TRBD1,-,TRBV12-5,TRBJ1-5,CASGRTGESNQPQHF,TGTGCTAGTGGACGTACAGGGGAGAGCAATCAGCCCCAGCATTTT
-,-,TRBV10-3,TRBJ1-5,CAISQGSNQPQHF,TGTGCCATCAGTCAGGGAAGCAATCAGCCCCAGCATTTT
-,-,TRBV28,TRBJ1-1,CASSSGQLNTEAFF,TGTGCCAGCAGTTCGGGACAATTGAACACTGAAGCTTTCTTT